One and the same sample provided the 28 T cell receptor beta chains below, sequenced in a study of breast tumors, draining lymph nodes, adjacent tissues. TCRdb re-analysed the multiplex PCR reads in MiXCR, keeping a single row per CDR3 protein. The table includes more than 20,000 distinct CDR3 sequences, 50% detected once. What was sequenced was breast tumor tissue. These receptors were obtained from a female donor with breast cancer. Some clones in this sample may be carry-over from other donors' samples.

The V and J genes are TRBV7-2 and TRBJ1-4; 7 nucleotides line up with TRBD1. V gave up 7 bases and J gave up 4 bases; unmatched junction bases: 6. The CDR3 totals 14 residues. CDR1 and CDR2 from the germline V gene are SGHTA and FQGNSA. CDR3 DNA sequence: TGTGCCAGCAAATCGGGACAGCATAATGAAAAACTGTTTTTT. Its protein product is CASKSGQHNEKLFF.

Regarding this clonotype: Because the CDR3's place on the DNA is in doubt, the DNA is left out and the CDR3 is given as listed by TCRdb. J is TRBJ2-5 and V is TRBV7-2; the table assigns TRBD1, which was not confirmed against the DNA. The CDR3 numbers 20 amino acids, ends counted. Germline CDR1 reads SGHTA; CDR2 reads FQGNSA. The CDR3 region is CASSFYICSASREVRETQYF.

This chain connects TRBV25-1 to TRBJ1-6, with 7 bases identical to TRBD1. The CDR3 is made up of 13 amino acids. Trimming at V came to 5 bases and at J to 9 bases, leaving 4 bases not matched to a gene. The germline V gene encodes CDR1 MGHDK and CDR2 SYGVNS. CDR3 loop: CASSLTGISPLHF. CDR3 DNA sequence: TGTGCCAGCAGTCTGACAGGGATTTCACCCCTCCACTTT.

This clonotype has only one observation. The chain uses TRBV20-1 and TRBJ2-1; 14 bases map to TRBD2. Germline loops: CDR1 DFQATT, CDR2 SNEGSKA (reference sequence). V dropped 3 bases and J dropped 2; count of bases not matched to a gene: 6. The CDR3 is 17 residues long. CDR3 region: CSARGLAGARAYNEQFF. For the CDR3, the DNA is TGCAGTGCTAGGGGACTAGCGGGAGCCCGGGCCTACAATGAGCAGTTCTTC.

This rearrangement joins TRBV7-9 to TRBJ1-2; possibly TRBD1 for D (6 bases). This CDR3 is built from 15 residues. V lost 1 base, J lost 2 bases, and 11 bases lay in between. Germline V gives CDR1 SEHNR, CDR2 FQNEAQ (reference sequence). The CDR3 DNA reads TGTGCCAGCAGCTTAGGGGGGCCGTTGAACTATGGCTACACCTTC. Protein product: CASSLGGPLNYGYTF.

This clonotype is large in the sample. The chain joins TRBV24-1 to TRBJ2-3; D possibly corresponds to TRBD1 (5 bases). Trimming left V 5 bases short and J 6 bases short, with 8 bases between. The CDR3 runs 12 residues. Germline CDR1 KGHDR, CDR2 SFDVKD. In DNA form, the CDR3 reads TGTGCCACCAGTGTTTCAGGGGATACGCAGTATTTT. It translates to CATSVSGDTQYF.

The V call is TRBV20-1, the J call TRBJ1-5; D is uncertain. The CDR3 is 15 residues long. Per the germline V gene, CDR1 is DFQATT and CDR2 is SNEGSKA (reference sequence). With 0 bases removed from V and 3 bases from J, the gap between germline ends came to 12 bases. In DNA, the CDR3 is TGCAGTGCTAGAGATGTTGGAATCATCAATCAGCCCCAGCATTTT. Residues: CSARDVGIINQPQHF.

This chain joins TRBV18 and TRBJ2-3; 10 bases agree with TRBD2. From germline, CDR1 is KGHSH and CDR2 LQKENI. The CDR3 contains 17 residues. Unmatched junction bases numbered 7, after V lost 2 bases and J lost 2 bases. CDR3 loop: CASSPSAGTSVTDTQYF. The CDR3 nucleotides read TGTGCCAGCTCACCATCTGCCGGGACTAGCGTCACAGATACGCAGTATTTT. The full variable domain, with the rest looked up from reference TRBV18 and TRBJ2-3, is NAGVMQNPRHLVRRRGQEARLRCSPMKGHSHVYWYRQLPEEGLKFMVYLQKENIIDESGMPKERFSAEFPKEGPSILRIQQVVRGDSAAYFCASSPSAGTSVTDTQYFGPGTRLTVL.

This clonotype was seen just once. The V gene is TRBV6-6, the J gene TRBJ2-7; 12 nucleotides align to TRBD2. The germline V gene has CDR1 MNHNY and CDR2 SVGAGI (reference sequence). J lost 3 bases, V lost 2 bases, and 5 bases had no gene match. This CDR3 has 16 residues. The CDR3 nucleotides read TGTGCCAGCAGTTACCTAGCGGGAGGGCCCCTCTACGAGCAGTACTTC. Translating it yields CASSYLAGGPLYEQYF.

This clonotype was detected many times. The rearrangement links TRBV7-2 to TRBJ2-5; D is perhaps TRBD2 (5 bases). Trimming cost V 5 bases and J 5 bases, with 12 bases left between them. The CDR3 loop spans 13 amino acids. The germline V gene has CDR1 SGHTA and CDR2 FQGNSA. The CDR3 region is CASSRTVQETQYF. Here the CDR3 DNA reads TGTGCCAGCAGCAGGACTGTTCAGGAGACCCAGTACTTC.

This clonotype has at least ten counts. A read error may explain this, as a much larger clone is one base away. The chain is built from TRBV7-2 and TRBJ2-5; the match to TRBD2 covers 11 bases. Germline CDR1 and CDR2: SGHTA and FQGNSA. CDR3 size: 15 residues. The CDR3 region is CASSVSLAGVETQHF. As DNA, the CDR3 is TGTGCCAGCAGCGTCTCACTAGCGGGGGTGGAGACCCAGCACTTC.

The chain has TRBV20-1 and TRBJ2-1; TRBD2 matches 12 bases. The length of the CDR3 is 16 residues. V lost 2 bases and J lost 3; bases outside the gene matches: 5. Germline V lookup: CDR1 DFQATT, CDR2 SNEGSKA (reference sequence). CDR3: CSARLAGGKLYNEQFF. For the CDR3, the DNA is TGCAGTGCTAGACTAGCGGGAGGGAAACTCTACAATGAGCAGTTCTTC.

The sample holds many counts of this clonotype. The rearrangement joins TRBV5-6 to TRBJ1-1; D unclear. V lost 1 base to trimming and J lost 4 bases, with 8 bases between them. The CDR3 totals 13 residues. In germline, CDR1 is SGHDT, CDR2 YYEEEE. The CDR3 nucleotides are TGTGCCAGCAGCTTGAGTTCGGTCACTGAAGCTTTCTTT. Protein product: CASSLSSVTEAFF.

This clonotype was seen many times. V and J are TRBV19 and TRBJ1-2; TRBD1 agrees at 11 bases. With V trimmed by 6 bases and J by 3 bases, 6 bases remained unmatched. Germline V CDR1 and CDR2: LNHDA, SQIVND (reference sequence). The CDR3 has 15 residues. The CDR3 DNA follows: TGTGCCAGTAGCCTTTCGGACAGGGGGCACTATGGCTACACCTTC. Amino acids: CASSLSDRGHYGYTF.

This clonotype was observed a single time. J is TRBJ2-1 and V is TRBV29-1; a possible D gene is TRBD1 (6 bases). Trimming pared 6 bases from V and 7 bases from J, leaving 16 bases between. Germline-derived CDR1 and CDR2 are SQVTM and ANQGSEA. The CDR3 spans 13 residues. The CDR3 is CSVLPGAQNEQFF. For the CDR3, the DNA is TGCAGCGTCCTGCCAGGGGCCCAAAATGAGCAGTTCTTC.

CDR3 bases: TGTGCCAGCAGTTCTGTGGCAATCTCCTACGAGCAGTACTTC. Translating it yields CASSSVAISYEQYF. The chain carries TRBV12-3 or TRBV12-4 and TRBJ2-7, with no clear D. The CDR3 sequence is 14 residues long. The V and J ends lost 4 bases and 0 bases respectively, with 10 bases between them.

Notes on this clonotype: One end of the junction fails to match germline, which may point to a read error. The V and J genes are TRBV11-3 and TRBJ2-7; TRBD1 or TRBD2 may be the D gene (5 bases each). The germline V gene encodes CDR1 SGHNT and CDR2 YENEEA. This CDR3 is 11 amino acids long. The CDR3 bases are TGCGCCAGCAGCTTACGGGACGAGCCGTACTTC. Its translation is CASSLRDEPYF.

The CDR3 reads CAIRKDSSGELFF. The CDR3 DNA reads TGTGCCATCAGGAAGGACAGCTCGGGGGAGCTGTTTTTT. The rearrangement links TRBV10-3 to TRBJ2-2; D is perhaps TRBD1 (6 bases). Germline CDR1 is ENHRY and CDR2 is SYGVKD. This CDR3 comprises 13 residues. Trimming removed 6 bases at V and 8 bases at J, with 13 bases between.

On this clonotype: One end of the junction varies from germline; a read error may be responsible. The chain uses TRBV6-4 and TRBJ2-3, with 9 bases matching TRBD2. Per germline, CDR1 MRHNA and CDR2 SNTAGT. This CDR3 is built from 13 residues. In DNA, the CDR3 is TGTGCTAGCAGTAGCGGGAGCACAGATACGCAGTCTTTT. Amino acids: CASSSGSTDTQSF.

A few counts support this clonotype. The chain combines TRBV4-1 with TRBJ1-1; perhaps TRBD1 as D (5 bases). Germline-derived CDR1 and CDR2 are MGHRA and YSYEKL. The length of the CDR3 is 13 residues. Trimming took off 3 bases at V and 3 bases at J, with 8 bases between the two ends. CDR3 nucleotide sequence: TGCGCCAGCAGCCATAGGACACACACTGAAGCTTTCTTT. Protein sequence: CASSHRTHTEAFF.

Worth noting for this clonotype: One end of the junction does not line up with germline, which may come from a read error. This chain uses TRBV13 with TRBJ2-1; D may be TRBD2 (5 bases). The CDR3 has 13 residues. Germline V gene data show CDR1 as PRHDT and CDR2 as FYEKMQ (reference sequence). DNA for the CDR3: TGCGCCAACAGCCTTAGCGACTACAATGAGCAGTTCTTC. The encoded protein is CANSLSDYNEQFF.

With regard to this clonotype: Its ends do not fully match the called genes, so a read error is possible. The chain has TRBV7-9 and TRBJ2-5, with D possibly matching TRBD1 (5 bases). This CDR3 is built from 15 residues. Germline V gene data show CDR1 as SEHNR and CDR2 as FQNEAQ (reference sequence). In DNA, the CDR3 is TGCGCCAGCAGCTTAGGCGCAGGGAAGGGTGTGACCCAGTACTTC. Translating it yields CASSLGAGKGVTQYF.

This clonotype was found a few times. The rearrangement joins TRBV11-2 to TRBJ1-1; D is unclear. Deletions cut 2 bases from V and 11 bases from J, with 15 bases between. The CDR3 has 13 residues. Germline values: CDR1 SGHAT, CDR2 FQNNGV. CDR3 sequence: CASSLTRASGAFF. As DNA, the CDR3 is TGTGCCAGCAGCTTAACGAGGGCCTCCGGGGCTTTCTTT.

In its sample, this clonotype is medium-sized. This chain connects TRBV20-1 to TRBJ2-7; weak D call: TRBD2 (5 bases). This CDR3 has 13 residues. The germline V gene has CDR1 DFQATT and CDR2 SNEGSKA (reference sequence). CDR3 loop: CSLSVYPEGEQYF. CDR3 in DNA: TGCAGCCTATCGGTCTATCCCGAGGGCGAGCAGTACTTC.

This clonotype was seen repeatedly, ten times or more. A much larger clone differs by one base, so this may be a read error. The chain is built from TRBV5-5 and TRBJ2-7; no definite D call. The V end was cut by 0 bases, the J end by 2 bases, with 12 bases between. CDR3 length equals 15 residues. Germline lookup yields CDR1 SGHKS and CDR2 YYEKEE (reference sequence). For the CDR3, the DNA is TGTGCCAGCAGCTTGGCCGAGGCCGTTACCTACGAGCAGTACTTC. Its translation is CASSLAEAVTYEQYF.

The chain couples TRBV29-1 to TRBJ1-6, with 8 bases fitting TRBD1. J gave up 7 bases and V 7 bases, and 6 bases lay outside the gene matches. This CDR3 contains 13 residues. CDR1 SQVTM and CDR2 ANQGSEA come from the germline V gene. CDR3 DNA sequence: TGCAGCGCCCAGACAGGGGTCAATTCACCCCTCCACTTT. Translation: CSAQTGVNSPLHF. Combining the CDR3 with reference TRBV29-1 and TRBJ1-6 gives the whole variable domain SAVISQKPSRDICQRGTSLTIQCQVDSQVTMMFWYRQQPGQSLTLIATANQGSEATYESGFVIDKFPISRPNLTFSTLTVSNMSPEDSSIYLCSAQTGVNSPLHFGNGTRLTVT.

There are many counts of this clonotype. This chain uses TRBV6-1 with TRBJ2-7, with 9 positions matching TRBD1. Germline V gene sequence: CDR1 MNHNS, CDR2 SASEGT. The CDR3 is made up of 14 amino acids. J gave up 5 bases and V 6 bases, and 8 bases lay outside the gene matches. In DNA, the CDR3 is TGTGCCAGCAGCAAGACAGGGGGTAAAGACGAGCAGTACTTC. Encoded protein: CASSKTGGKDEQYF.

This clonotype was picked up many times. A much larger clone lies a single base off, so this may be a read error. The CDR3 loop reads CASSLGAITYGYTF. The CDR3 DNA follows: TGTGCCAGCAGCTTAGGCGCTATTACCTATGGCTACACCTTC. This chain connects TRBV11-3 to TRBJ1-2; D is uncertain. The CDR3 covers 14 residues. The germline V gene has CDR1 SGHNT and CDR2 YENEEA. V was trimmed by 1 base and J by 4 bases, leaving 10 bases between them.